This is a list of T cell receptor beta chains from one sample in a study of response to subunit inactivated influenza vaccine. TCRdb reprocessed the RT-PCR reads with MiXCR, giving one entry per CDR3 protein. The profile covers about 190,000 distinct CDR3 sequences, with roughly 14% appearing a single time and 26% taken by the ten largest. The material sequenced was CD8+ T cells sorted from PBMCs, taken 4 to 6 days after vaccination. The source of these receptors is a man over 45 who received an inactivated influenza vaccine. The CDR3 runs from the conserved cysteine through the conserved F or W. The order of the fields is J gene, clone size, D gene, V gene, CDR3 DNA, CDR3 protein. The D gene is left open where the match is weak. Some rows mark clone size as missing; the rest say once, few, many or name a class of expanded clone.

>TRBJ2-1|few|-|TRBV3-1
TGTGCCAGCAGCCAGGGAGTTCGGGTCTACAATGAGCAGTTCTTC
CASSQGVRVYNEQFF
>TRBJ1-6|-|-|TRBV4-3
TGCGCCAGCAGCCAATACACGAGGGAATTTTCACCCCTCCACTTT
CASSQYTREFSPLHF
>TRBJ2-7|-|-|TRBV4-3
TGCGCCAGCAGCCAAGAAATGAGAGGGGAAACGTACTTC
CASSQEMRGETYF
>TRBJ2-7|-|-|TRBV20-1
TGCAGTGCTCGACTCCCCTCGGGCAACTCCTACGAGCAGTACTTC
CSARLPSGNSYEQYF
>TRBJ2-2|many|TRBD1|TRBV28
TGTGCCAGCAGTCCCCTCAGGGACAGGGGCGGGGAGCTGTTTTTT
CASSPLRDRGGELFF
>TRBJ2-7|-|TRBD2|TRBV20-1
TGCAGTGCTATATCCAGCGGGAGCTACGAGCAGTACTTC
CSAISSGSYEQYF
>TRBJ2-2|few|-|TRBV4-3
TGCGCCAGCAGCCCCCTAACGGCCGGGGAGCTGTTTTTT
CASSPLTAGELFF
>TRBJ2-6|-|TRBD1|TRBV20-1
TGCAGTGCTAGACCGGGACAGGGTTTTTCTGGGGCCAACGTCCTGACTTTC
CSARPGQGFSGANVLTF
>TRBJ2-5|few|-|TRBV12-3/TRBV12-4
TGTGCCAGCAGTCTACTCGGTTGGGCCAGAGAGACCCAGTACTTC
CASSLLGWARETQYF
>TRBJ1-6|-|-|TRBV7-9
TGTGCCAGCAGCCGAGTTCGGGGAATGGATTCACCCCTCCACTTT
CASSRVRGMDSPLHF